The 25 T cell receptor beta chains given below trace back to one sample, sequenced in a study of T cells expressing NK-cell markers. After re-calling the 5' RACE reads, TCRdb lists one entry per CDR3 protein, DNA absent. Recorded for this sample: under 600,000 distinct CDR3 sequences. Material: blood T cells: a sorted CD56 or NKG2C T cell subset, CD4+ or CD8+ T cells, or bulk PBMC T cells (not recorded which). The receptor source for this set is a woman in her 50s in good health.

The gene calls are TRBV6-5 and TRBJ2-5. CDR3 length equals 13 residues. The germline V gene encodes CDR1 MNHEY and CDR2 SVGAGI. The chain's CDR3 is CASTRTGKETQYF.

The chain combines TRBV5-1 with TRBJ2-5; as DNA is missing, the TRBD2 call by TCRdb cannot be tested. Germline CDR1 reads SGHRS; CDR2 reads YFSETQ. This CDR3 spans 12 amino acids. CDR3 loop: CASAGNSETQYF.

V gene TRBV10-3 combines with J gene TRBJ2-2; TCRdb designates TRBD2, a call that cannot be tested without DNA. Germline CDR1 is ENHRY and CDR2 is SYGVKD. The CDR3 loop spans 15 amino acids. CDR3 sequence reads: CAIGSTSGNTGELFF.

The genes are TRBV7-9 and TRBJ2-2. The CDR3 extends over 12 amino acids. Germline V CDR1 and CDR2: SEHNR, FQNEAQ (reference sequence). CDR3 loop: CASSHSAGELFF. Complete variable domain (other parts from reference TRBV7-9 and TRBJ2-2): DTGVSQNPRHKITKRGQNVTFRCDPISEHNRLYWYRQTLGQGPEFLTYFQNEAQLEKSRLLSDRFSAERPKGSFSTLEIQRTEQGDSAMYLCASSHSAGELFFGEGSRLTVL.

This chain links TRBV5-1 with TRBJ2-3; as DNA is missing, the TRBD1 call by TCRdb cannot be tested. The CDR3 is 15 amino acids. Germline V CDR1 and CDR2: SGHRS, YFSETQ. The CDR3 reads CASSLGGASTDTQYF.

The chain employs TRBV5-1 and TRBJ2-3. Germline V lookup: CDR1 SGHRS, CDR2 YFSETQ. This CDR3 has 11 residues. The CDR3: CASSIVNTQYF.

This chain links TRBV12-3 or TRBV12-4 with TRBJ2-5. The CDR3 has 14 residues. The CDR3 sequence: CASSSTGAGETQYF.

The chain is built from TRBV7-9 and TRBJ2-3. CDR1 SEHNR and CDR2 FQNEAQ come from the germline V gene (reference sequence). The CDR3 runs 15 residues. The CDR3 sequence: CASSLDGRLTDTQYF.

This chain connects TRBV24-1 to TRBJ2-2; TCRdb calls TRBD1, which cannot be checked without DNA. This CDR3 contains 15 residues. Germline V gene lookup returns CDR1 KGHDR and CDR2 SFDVKD. This chain's CDR3 is CATSQTSSGTGELFF.

The chain uses TRBV5-1 and TRBJ1-2. Germline assignment: CDR1 SGHRS and CDR2 YFSETQ. This CDR3 is 15 amino acids long. CDR3 residues: CASSLALVGNYGYTF. The variable domain in full, completed from reference TRBV5-1 and TRBJ1-2, reads KAGVTQTPRYLIKTRGQQVTLSCSPISGHRSVSWYQQTPGQGLQFLFEYFSETQRNKGNFPGRFSGRQFSNSRSEMNVSTLELGDSALYLCASSLALVGNYGYTFGSGTRLTVV.

This chain's CDR3 is CASGGGYHYEQYF. The chain uses TRBV11-2 and TRBJ2-7; checking the TCRdb D call of TRBD1 is not possible without DNA. The germline CDR1 and CDR2 sequences are SGHAT and FQNNGV. The CDR3 sequence is 13 residues long.

The genes are TRBV7-3 and TRBJ2-3; checking the TCRdb D call of TRBD1 is not possible without DNA. Germline-derived CDR1 and CDR2 are SGHTA and FQGTGA. CDR3 length: 13 amino acids. This CDR3 is CATSPSVTDTQYF. The variable domain in full, with the rest retrieved from reference TRBV7-3 and TRBJ2-3, is GAGVSQTPSNKVTEKGKYVELRCDPISGHTALYWYRQSLGQGPEFLIYFQGTGAADDSGLPNDRFFAVRPEGSVSTLKIQRTERGDSAVYLCATSPSVTDTQYFGPGTRLTVL.

This chain links TRBV13 with TRBJ2-4; TCRdb's assignment of TRBD2 cannot be checked, as there is no DNA. This CDR3 spans 16 amino acids. Germline CDR1 reads PRHDT; CDR2 reads FYEKMQ (reference sequence). The CDR3 here is CASSLFRGRPQNIQYF.

The gene calls are TRBV20-1 and TRBJ1-4; the D gene TCRdb calls, TRBD1, cannot be checked with no DNA. Germline-derived CDR1 and CDR2 are DFQATT and SNEGSKA (reference sequence). The CDR3 is 14 residues long. CDR3 amino acids: CSADSGQGGEKLFF.

V is TRBV12-3 or TRBV12-4 and J is TRBJ2-1; TCRdb indicates TRBD2, and absent DNA this call remains unverified. The CDR3 has 14 amino acids. CDR3 region: CASSSHPSGSEQFF.

The chain has TRBV15 and TRBJ2-2; without DNA, the TCRdb call of TRBD1 cannot be checked. The germline CDR1 and CDR2 sequences are LNHNV and YYDKDF (reference sequence). The CDR3 has 17 residues. CDR3 region: CATSRDSGQGLTGELFF.

This chain joins TRBV11-3 and TRBJ2-3; no DNA is available, so the TRBD1 call from TCRdb remains unchecked. CDR3 length: 15 residues. CDR1 is SGHNT, CDR2 YENEEA, per germline. The CDR3 loop is CASSTDRGLKDTQYF.

The chain is built from TRBV20-1 and TRBJ2-1; the TCRdb D gene call, TRBD2, has no DNA to confirm it. CDR1 and CDR2 (germline): DFQATT, SNEGSKA (reference sequence). The CDR3 totals 15 residues. The CDR3 spells CSATPPLAGANEQFF.

The CDR3 loop reads CASSLGLGRDEQYF. The rearrangement joins TRBV27 to TRBJ2-7; TCRdb calls TRBD2, which cannot be checked without DNA. There are 14 residues in the CDR3. Germline V lookup: CDR1 MNHEY, CDR2 SMNVEV (reference sequence).

V usage is TRBV4-1 and J usage is TRBJ1-4; with no DNA, the TCRdb D assignment of TRBD1 cannot be verified. The germline V gene encodes CDR1 MGHRA and CDR2 YSYEKL. This CDR3 spans 15 amino acids. The CDR3 region is CASSQSGTGNEKLFF.

V and J are TRBV6-5 and TRBJ2-7; TCRdb's D gene call, TRBD1, goes unchecked for lack of DNA. Per germline, CDR1 MNHEY and CDR2 SVGAGI. The CDR3 spans 14 residues. The CDR3 here is CASRRTGNPVEQYF.

The chain recombines TRBV5-1 with TRBJ1-1; the D call from TCRdb, TRBD1, cannot be confirmed without DNA. Germline V gene sequence: CDR1 SGHRS, CDR2 YFSETQ. This CDR3 is 16 amino acids long. CDR3 loop: CASSFSGQGGKTEAFF.

V and J are TRBV5-1 and TRBJ2-5. The length of the CDR3 is 15 residues. From germline, CDR1 is SGHRS and CDR2 YFSETQ. CDR3 amino acids: CASSLVGRVQETQYF.

V gene TRBV20-1 combines with J gene TRBJ2-1; TCRdb designates TRBD2, a call that cannot be tested without DNA. The CDR3 sequence is 12 residues long. Germline CDR1 and CDR2: DFQATT and SNEGSKA (reference sequence). The CDR3 loop reads CSARETGGSQFF.

The chain joins TRBV29-1 to TRBJ1-4; TCRdb designates TRBD1, a call that cannot be tested without DNA. CDR1 and CDR2 from the germline V gene are SQVTM and ANQGSEA. The CDR3 loop spans 14 amino acids. CDR3 loop: CSVATGIADEKLFF.